The subject of this entry is one T cell receptor (beta chain). Its antigen is currently unknown. The germline gene is not matched at one end of the junction; a read error may be the cause. Healthy individuals of Caucasian origin from Russia, aged roughly 6 to 90, served as donors. Then a second PCR, running about 7 to 11 cycles, was carried out with a sample-barcoded 5' primer and a J-beta primer mix. Every cDNA molecule carried a tag from a template-switch adaptor bearing 12 random nucleotides. TCRdb processed the 5' RACE reads anew with MiXCR; each CDR3 protein has one entry. This sample has approximately 690,000 distinct CDR3 sequences, with 40% to 45% found just once. This sample was included in a study of blood T cells in healthy people across ages. The CDR3 is 14 amino acids. Germline CDR1 SNHLY, CDR2 FYNNEI. Study findings and constraints: With age, beta diversity per million T cells declined roughly linearly, significantly by 30 to 50. Aged donors had fewer naive CD4+ cells and lower diversity than long-lived donors.

This chain links TRBV2 with TRBJ2-3, with D unclear. The TCR originated in a man at least 80 years old in good health. The sequenced sample was blood. The CDR3 loop reads CASTTALRTDMQYF. In nucleotides, the CDR3 is TGTGCCAGCACCACCGCCTTGCGAACAGATATGCAGTATTTT.